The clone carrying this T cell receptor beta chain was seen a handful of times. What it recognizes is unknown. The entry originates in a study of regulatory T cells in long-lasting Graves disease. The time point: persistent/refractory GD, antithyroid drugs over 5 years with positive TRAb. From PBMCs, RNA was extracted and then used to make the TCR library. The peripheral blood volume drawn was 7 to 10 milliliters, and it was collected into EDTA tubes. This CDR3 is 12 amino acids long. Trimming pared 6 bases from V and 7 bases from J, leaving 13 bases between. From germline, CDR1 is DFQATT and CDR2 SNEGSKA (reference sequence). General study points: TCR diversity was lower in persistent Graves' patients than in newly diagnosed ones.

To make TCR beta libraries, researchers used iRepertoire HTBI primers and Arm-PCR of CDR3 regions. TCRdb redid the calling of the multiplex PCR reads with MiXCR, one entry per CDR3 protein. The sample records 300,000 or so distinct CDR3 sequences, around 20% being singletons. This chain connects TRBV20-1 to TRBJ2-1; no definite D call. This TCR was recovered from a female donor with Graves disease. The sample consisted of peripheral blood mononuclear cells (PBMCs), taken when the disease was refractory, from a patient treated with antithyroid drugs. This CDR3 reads CSARLGWNEQFF. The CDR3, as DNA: TGCAGTGCGCGCCTCGGATGGAATGAGCAGTTCTTC.